This TCR beta chain was documented in a study of blood T cell repertoires in COVID-19 (dated by TCRdb to 2018 to 2021). About the full investigation: Collaborator samples came from the United States, Italy and Spain and covered acute and convalescent phases of COVID-19. Subjects who had been exposed to COVID-19, were actively infected with it, or had recovered from it provided the deeply sampled blood TCRbeta repertoires that made up the dataset. The sample metadata nearly always contained a de-identified subject ID, COVID-19 status, age in years and sex. The samples were drawn from two sources: the first 160 participants of the ongoing ImmuneRACE study, and 1,254 subjects contributed by 6 global collaborators. The repertoires were released in a freely available public database meant as a resource for research on the immune response to SARS-CoV-2. Where available, HLA class I and class II types were taken from metadata supplied by the sample provider and were not determined by assay-based typing. The material from the prospective study consisted of cDNA or gDNA derived from T cells, B-cell-depleted T cells, or PBMCs. Study-wide findings and limitations: Clinical and demographic metadata were provided uncurated, with the amount varying by source and participant.

TCRbeta CDR3 regions were amplified from genomic DNA by means of the immunoSEQ Assay, a bias-controlled multiplex PCR. The paper's data handling went like this. The number of nucleated cells in each sample was estimated from the amplification of reference gene primers within the assay. To quantify the absolute abundance of each unique TCRbeta CDR3 rearrangement, sequence reads were collapsed and filtered. For each sample, productive Simpson clonality was calculated as the square root of Simpson's diversity index across productive rearrangements. In its TCRdb copy, this immuneACCESS table keeps in-frame sequences only and misses some clones. Where compared with another copy, unresolved V genes explain less than half of these, and the others have no known cause. D and trimming come from the DNA, and the V and J calls and clone size come from that table. For this sample the table gives about 180,000 clones, of which 90% to 95% were detected only once. Jointly, the top ten make up 0.5% to 0.55% of the sample.

The germline V gene specifies SGHRS as CDR1 and YFSETQ as CDR2. V ends up 4 bases short and J 7 bases short, with an unmatched junction base count of 7. The CDR3 goes from the cysteine to the phenylalanine over 13 residues. Only the CDR3 region is kept as DNA, spanning 39 bases read in frame from base 1. This clone has only a few counts. Its recognized antigen is unknown. Per-base qualities were not stored, and no clone one base away is much larger. The collaborating institutions used their own protocols to collect whole blood in K2EDTA tubes. Collaborator samples were shipped for TCRbeta analysis as frozen whole blood, isolated PBMCs, or DNA extracted from either sample type.

The sequence was collected from a man in his fifties or sixties with acute or convalescent COVID-19. The material sequenced was peripheral blood. This chain joins TRBV5-1 to TRBJ1-1, with 7 middle bases fitting TRBD1. The DNA is TGCGCCAGCAGCCCAGGGGGACAGTATGAAGCTTTCTTT. It encodes CASSPGGQYEAFF.